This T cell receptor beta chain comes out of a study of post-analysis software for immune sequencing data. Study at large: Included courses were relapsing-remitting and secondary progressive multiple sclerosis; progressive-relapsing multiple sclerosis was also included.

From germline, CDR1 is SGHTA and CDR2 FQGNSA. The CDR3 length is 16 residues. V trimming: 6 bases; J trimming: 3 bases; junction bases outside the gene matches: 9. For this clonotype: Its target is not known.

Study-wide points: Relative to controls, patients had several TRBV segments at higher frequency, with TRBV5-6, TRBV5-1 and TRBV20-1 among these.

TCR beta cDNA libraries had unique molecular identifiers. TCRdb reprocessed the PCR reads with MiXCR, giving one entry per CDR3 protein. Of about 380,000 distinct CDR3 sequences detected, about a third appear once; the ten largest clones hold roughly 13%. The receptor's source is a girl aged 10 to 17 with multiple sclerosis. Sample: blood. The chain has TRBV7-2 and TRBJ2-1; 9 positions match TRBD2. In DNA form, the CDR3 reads TGTGCCAGCAGGTCATCGGGCGGGGGGGGCTACAATGAGCAGTTCTTC. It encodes CASRSSGGGGYNEQFF.